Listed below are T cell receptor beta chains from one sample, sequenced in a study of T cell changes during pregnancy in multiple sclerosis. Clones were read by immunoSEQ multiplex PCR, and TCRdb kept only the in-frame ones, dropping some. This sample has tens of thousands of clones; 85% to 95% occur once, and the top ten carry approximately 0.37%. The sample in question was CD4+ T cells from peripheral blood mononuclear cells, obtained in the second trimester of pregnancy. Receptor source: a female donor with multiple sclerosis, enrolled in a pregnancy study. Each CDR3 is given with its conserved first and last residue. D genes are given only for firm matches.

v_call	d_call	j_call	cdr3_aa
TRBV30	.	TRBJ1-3	CAWIFSGNTIYF
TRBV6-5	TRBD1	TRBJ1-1	CASSYSQGAGGTEAFF
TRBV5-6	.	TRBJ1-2	CASSLIPSGGNYGYTF
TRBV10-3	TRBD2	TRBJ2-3	CAISKGLAGGNTDTQYF
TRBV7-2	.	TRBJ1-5	CASSLAQGQPQHF
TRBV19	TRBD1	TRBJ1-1	CASSIQGAEAFF
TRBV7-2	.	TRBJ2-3	CASSLAGTIDTQYF
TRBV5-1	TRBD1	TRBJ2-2	CASSNGQDTGELFF
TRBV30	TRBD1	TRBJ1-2	CAWKGLTGGSYGYTF
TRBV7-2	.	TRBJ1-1	CASTLDGVTNTEAFF
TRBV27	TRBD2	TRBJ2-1	CASSGRVSNEQFF
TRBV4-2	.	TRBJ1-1	CASSLEGGNTEAFF
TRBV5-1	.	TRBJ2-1	CASTGQNSYNEQFF
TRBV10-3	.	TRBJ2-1	CAISESNTNEQFF
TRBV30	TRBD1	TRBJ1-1	CAWKLQGDTEAFF
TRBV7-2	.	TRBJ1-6	CASSLGPLGDSPLHF
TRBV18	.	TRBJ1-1	CASSPLQGHEAFF
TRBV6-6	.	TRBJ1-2	CASSPHYDNYGYTF
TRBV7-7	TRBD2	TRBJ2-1	CASSLGTSGSSRASYNEQFF
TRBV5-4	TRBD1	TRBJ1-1	CAGSRQGPNTEAFF
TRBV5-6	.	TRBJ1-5	CASSLASLLEQPQHF
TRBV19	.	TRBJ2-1	CASNPGLSYNEQFF
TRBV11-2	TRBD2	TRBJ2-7	CASSSLAGAREQYF
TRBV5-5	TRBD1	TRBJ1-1	CASSPGDRGGTEAFF
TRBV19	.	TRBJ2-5	CASSSNQETQYF
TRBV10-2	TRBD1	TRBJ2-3	CASNRGSTDTQYF
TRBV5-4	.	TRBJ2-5	CASSFTEETQYF
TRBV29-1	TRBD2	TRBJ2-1	CSVEVREGGTYNEQFF
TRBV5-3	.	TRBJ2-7	CARSLVGVPGYEQYF
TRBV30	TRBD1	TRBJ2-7	CAWSSGGPYEQYF
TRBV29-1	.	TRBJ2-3	CSVAGRHTDTQYF
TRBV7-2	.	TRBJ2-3	CASSLAGATDTQYF
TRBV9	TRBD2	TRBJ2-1	CASSVEASGINEQFF
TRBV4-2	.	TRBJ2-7	CASSRRDYEQYF
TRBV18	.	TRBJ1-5	CASSPGQSNQPQHF
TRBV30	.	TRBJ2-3	CAWTGSSTDTQYF
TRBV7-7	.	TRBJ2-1	CASSLGDGLHDEQFF
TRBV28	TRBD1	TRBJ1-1	CASTLQGAGTEAFF